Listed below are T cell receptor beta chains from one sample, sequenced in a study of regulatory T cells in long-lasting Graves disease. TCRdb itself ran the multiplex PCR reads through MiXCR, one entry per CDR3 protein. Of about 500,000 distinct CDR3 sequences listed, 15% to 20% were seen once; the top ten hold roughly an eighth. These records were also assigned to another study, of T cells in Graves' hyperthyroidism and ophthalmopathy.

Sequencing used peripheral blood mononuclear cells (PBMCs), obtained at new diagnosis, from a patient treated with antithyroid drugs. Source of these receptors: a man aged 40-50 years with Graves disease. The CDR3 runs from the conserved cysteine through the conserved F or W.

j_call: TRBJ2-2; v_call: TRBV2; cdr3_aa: CASSEAGYRGELFF
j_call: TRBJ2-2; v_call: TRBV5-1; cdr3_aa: CASSLEGPGELFF
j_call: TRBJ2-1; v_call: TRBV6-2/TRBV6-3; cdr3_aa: CASTPGTSGVYNEQFF
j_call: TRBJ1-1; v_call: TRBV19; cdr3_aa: CASTTEMNTEAFF
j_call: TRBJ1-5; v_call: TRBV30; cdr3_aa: CAWTLRGNQPQHF
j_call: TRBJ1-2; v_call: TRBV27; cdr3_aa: CASSLSNRGTRGYTF
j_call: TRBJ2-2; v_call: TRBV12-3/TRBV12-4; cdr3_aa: CASSLALASGRPNTGELFF
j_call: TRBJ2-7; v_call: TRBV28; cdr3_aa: CASSLRGQGAHEQYF
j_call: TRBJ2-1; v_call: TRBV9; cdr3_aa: CASSRSPGLALGAFF
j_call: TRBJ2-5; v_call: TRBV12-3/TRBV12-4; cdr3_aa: CASSLIVWETQYF
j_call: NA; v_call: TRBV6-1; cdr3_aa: CASNLGAGGTDTQYF
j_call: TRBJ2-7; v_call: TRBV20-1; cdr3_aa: CSARGLAGAYEQYF
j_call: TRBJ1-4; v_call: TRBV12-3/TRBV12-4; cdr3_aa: CASSSGQGIGEKLFF
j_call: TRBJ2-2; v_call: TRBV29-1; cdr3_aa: CSVELGAANTGELFF
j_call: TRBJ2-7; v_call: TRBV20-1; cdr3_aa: CSASLGGGPNEQYF
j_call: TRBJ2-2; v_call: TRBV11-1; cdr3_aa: CASSQDRSAGELFF
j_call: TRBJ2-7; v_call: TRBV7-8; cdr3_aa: CALSRYYEQYF
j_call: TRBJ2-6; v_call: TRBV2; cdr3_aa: CASKGTGSSGANVLTF
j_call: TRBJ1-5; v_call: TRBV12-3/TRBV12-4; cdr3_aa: CASSLIDPRSSRSNQPQHF
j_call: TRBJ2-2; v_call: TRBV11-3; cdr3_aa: CASSPRQGIKGGELFF
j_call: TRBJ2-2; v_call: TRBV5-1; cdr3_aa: CASSLAVGREAGELFF
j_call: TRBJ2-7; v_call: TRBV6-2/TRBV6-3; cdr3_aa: CASSYTDGDYEQYF
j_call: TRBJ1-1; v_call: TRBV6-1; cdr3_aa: CASFRRGLSTEAFF
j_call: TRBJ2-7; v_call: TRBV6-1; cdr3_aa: CASTPGTSGRAQTAYEQYF
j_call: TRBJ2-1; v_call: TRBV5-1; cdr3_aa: CASSLALAVYNEQFF
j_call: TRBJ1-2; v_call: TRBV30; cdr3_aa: CAWRQNYGYTF
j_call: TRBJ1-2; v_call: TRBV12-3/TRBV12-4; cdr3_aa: CASSPPGGDGYTF
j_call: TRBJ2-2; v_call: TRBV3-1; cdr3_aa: CASSQDPSGGPGGELFF